This TCR beta chain was sequenced in a study of blood T cells in healthy people across ages. V was trimmed by 0 bases and J by 2 bases, leaving 13 bases between them. The CDR3 has 16 residues. CDR1 and CDR2 from the germline V gene are SGHAT and FQNNGV. It was with a sample-barcoded 5' primer and a J-beta primer mix that a second PCR of roughly 7 to 12 cycles was run. Each cDNA molecule was tagged by a template-switch adaptor with 12 random nucleotides. TCRdb fed the 5' RACE reads into MiXCR, producing one record per CDR3 protein. Of about 640,000 distinct CDR3 sequences listed, 58% were seen once; the top ten hold approximately 37%. Study-wide results and caveats: Both naive CD4+ cell counts and diversity were greater in long-lived donors than in aged donors.

Of note for this clonotype: Its antigen is undetermined.

The chain employs TRBV11-2 and TRBJ2-5, with D tentatively TRBD2 (5 bases). The clonotype was recovered from a man between 60 and 75 years old in good health. The sample comprised blood. The CDR3 sequence: CASSLDLGSAQETQYF. The CDR3 DNA sequence: TGTGCCAGCAGCTTAGATCTGGGTAGCGCGCAAGAGACCCAGTACTTC. Full variable domain (remainder filled in from reference TRBV11-2 and TRBJ2-5): EAGVAQSPRYKIIEKRQSVAFWCNPISGHATLYWYQQILGQGPKLLIQFQNNGVVDDSQLPKDRFSAERLKGVDSTLKIQPAKLEDSAVYLCASSLDLGSAQETQYFGPGTRLLVL.